This TCR beta chain derives from a study of CXCR3-negative and CXCR3-positive naive CD8 T cells. Of note for this clonotype: Its antigen is unidentified.

The CDR3 covers 15 residues. Germline V gene sequence: CDR1 MDHEN, CDR2 SYDVKM. The TRB libraries of cDNA were built by UMI-labeled 5' RACE. TCRdb re-analyzed the 5' RACE reads; it lists each CDR3 protein once, without DNA. This sample contains about 90,000 distinct CDR3 sequences. Study observations and caveats: More hydrophobic TRB CDR3s were found in CXCR3-positive naive cells than in CXCR3-negative naive cells.

Sequencing was done on a sample of naive CXCR3+ CD8+ T cells from blood. Subset noted: CD45RO-CCR7+CD27+CD95- naive CD8+ T cells expressing CXCR3 (TNR3+). This sequence joins TRBV28 and TRBJ1-2; as DNA is missing, the TRBD1 call by TCRdb cannot be tested. This sequence originates from a human donor in good health. Some clones in this sample may be carry-over from other donors' samples. This CDR3 reads CASSAPGVGYYGYTF.